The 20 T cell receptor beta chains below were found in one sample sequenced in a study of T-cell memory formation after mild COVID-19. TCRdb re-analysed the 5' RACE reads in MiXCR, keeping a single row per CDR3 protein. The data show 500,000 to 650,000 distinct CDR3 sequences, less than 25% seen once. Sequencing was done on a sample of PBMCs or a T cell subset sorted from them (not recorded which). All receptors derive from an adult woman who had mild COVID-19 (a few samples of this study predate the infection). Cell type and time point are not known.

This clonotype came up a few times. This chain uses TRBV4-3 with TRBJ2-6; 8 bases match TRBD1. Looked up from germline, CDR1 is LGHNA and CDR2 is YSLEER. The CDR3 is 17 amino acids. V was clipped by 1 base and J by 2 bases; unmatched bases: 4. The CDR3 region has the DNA TGCGCCAGCAGCCAAGGAATGACAGGGGCTGGGGCCAACGTCCTGACTTTC. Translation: CASSQGMTGAGANVLTF.

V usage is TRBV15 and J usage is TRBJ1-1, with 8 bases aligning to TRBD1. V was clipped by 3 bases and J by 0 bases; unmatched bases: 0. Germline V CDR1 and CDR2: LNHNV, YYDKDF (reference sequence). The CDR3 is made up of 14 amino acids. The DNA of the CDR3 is TGTGCCACCAGCAGGGGACAGGTGAACACTGAAGCTTTCTTT. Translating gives CATSRGQVNTEAFF.

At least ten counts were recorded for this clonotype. The CDR3 DNA sequence: TGTGCCAGCAGCCCTATGAGGCGGGGGTTAGGAGATACGCAGTATTTT. This codes for CASSPMRRGLGDTQYF. The rearrangement links TRBV7-2 to TRBJ2-3; 7 bases line up with TRBD2. The germline CDR1 and CDR2 sequences are SGHTA and FQGNSA. V dropped 5 bases and J dropped 5; count of bases not matched to a gene: 13. This CDR3 comprises 16 residues.

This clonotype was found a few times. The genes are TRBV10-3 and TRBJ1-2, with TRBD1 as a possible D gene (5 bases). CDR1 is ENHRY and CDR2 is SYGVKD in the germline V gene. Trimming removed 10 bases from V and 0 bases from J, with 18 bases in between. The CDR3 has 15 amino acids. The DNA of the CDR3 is TGTGCCACCGCAGACTATCGACAGTCTAACTATGGCTACACCTTC. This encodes CATADYRQSNYGYTF.

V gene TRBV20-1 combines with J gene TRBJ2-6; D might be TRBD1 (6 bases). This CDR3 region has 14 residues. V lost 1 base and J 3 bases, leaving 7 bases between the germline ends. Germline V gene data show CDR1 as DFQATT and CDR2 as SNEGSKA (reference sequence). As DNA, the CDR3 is TGCAGTGCTAGAGCCAGGGGTGGGGCCAACGTCCTGACTTTC. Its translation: CSARARGGANVLTF.

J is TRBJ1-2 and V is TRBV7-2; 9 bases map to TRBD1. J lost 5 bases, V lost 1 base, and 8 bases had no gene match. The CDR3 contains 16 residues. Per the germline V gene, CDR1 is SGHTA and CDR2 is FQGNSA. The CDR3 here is CASSLDTGTGSYGYTF. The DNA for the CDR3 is TGTGCCAGCAGCTTAGACACCGGGACAGGGAGTTATGGCTACACCTTC. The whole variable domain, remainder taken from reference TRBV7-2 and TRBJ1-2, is GAGVSQSPSNKVTEKGKDVELRCDPISGHTALYWYRQSLGQGLEFLIYFQGNSAPDKSGLPSDRFSAERTGGSVSTLTIQRTQQEDSAVYLCASSLDTGTGSYGYTFGSGTRLTVV.

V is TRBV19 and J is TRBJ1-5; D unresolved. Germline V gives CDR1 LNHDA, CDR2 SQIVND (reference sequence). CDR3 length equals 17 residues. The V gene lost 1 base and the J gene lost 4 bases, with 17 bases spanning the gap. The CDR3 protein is CASSIGEGMLMNQPQHF. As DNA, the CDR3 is TGTGCCAGTAGTATAGGAGAAGGGATGCTGATGAATCAGCCCCAGCATTTT.

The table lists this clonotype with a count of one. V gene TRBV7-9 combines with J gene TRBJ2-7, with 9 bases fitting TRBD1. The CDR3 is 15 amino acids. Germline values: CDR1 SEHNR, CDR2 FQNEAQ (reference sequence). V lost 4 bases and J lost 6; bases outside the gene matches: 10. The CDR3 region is CASSSWDRERGEQYF. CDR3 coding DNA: TGTGCCAGCAGCTCTTGGGACAGGGAAAGAGGCGAGCAGTACTTC.

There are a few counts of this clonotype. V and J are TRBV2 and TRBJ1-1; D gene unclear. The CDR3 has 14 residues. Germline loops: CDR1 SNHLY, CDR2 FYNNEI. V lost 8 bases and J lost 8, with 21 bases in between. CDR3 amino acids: CASASAGRTLEAFF. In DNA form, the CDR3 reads TGTGCCAGCGCGAGTGCGGGGAGGACCTTGGAAGCTTTCTTT.

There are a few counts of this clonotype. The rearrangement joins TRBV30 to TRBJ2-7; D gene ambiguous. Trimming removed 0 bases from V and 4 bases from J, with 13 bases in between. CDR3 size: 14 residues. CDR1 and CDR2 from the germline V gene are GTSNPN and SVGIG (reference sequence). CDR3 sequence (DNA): TGTGCCTGGAGTGTTAGTGAAGCATCTTACGAGCAGTACTTC. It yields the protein CAWSVSEASYEQYF.

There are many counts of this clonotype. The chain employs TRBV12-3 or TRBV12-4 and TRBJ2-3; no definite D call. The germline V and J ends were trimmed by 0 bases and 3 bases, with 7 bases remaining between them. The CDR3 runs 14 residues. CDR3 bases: TGTGCCAGCAGTTTAGCAGGGTTAACAGATACGCAGTATTTT. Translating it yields CASSLAGLTDTQYF.

CDR3 in amino acids: CASSLALLYNEQFF. The CDR3 DNA follows: TGTGCCAGCAGCTTAGCGCTACTTTACAATGAGCAGTTCTTC. The chain carries TRBV7-9 and TRBJ2-1; D ambiguous. The CDR3 covers 14 residues. CDR1 SEHNR and CDR2 FQNEAQ come from the germline V gene (reference sequence). Trimming removed 0 bases from V and 4 bases from J, with 7 bases in between.

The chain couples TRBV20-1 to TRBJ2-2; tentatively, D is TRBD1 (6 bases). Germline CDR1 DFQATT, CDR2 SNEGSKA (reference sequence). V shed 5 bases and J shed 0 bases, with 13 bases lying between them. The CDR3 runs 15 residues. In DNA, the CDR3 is TGCAGTGCTTTCGATTGGGACACGAACACCGGGGAGCTGTTTTTT. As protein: CSAFDWDTNTGELFF.

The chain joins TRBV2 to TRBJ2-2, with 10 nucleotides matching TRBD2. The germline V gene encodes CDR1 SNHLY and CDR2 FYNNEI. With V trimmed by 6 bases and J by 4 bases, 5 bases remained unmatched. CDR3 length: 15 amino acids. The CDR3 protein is CASSASSGSTGELFF. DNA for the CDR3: TGTGCCAGCAGCGCGTCTAGCGGGAGCACCGGGGAGCTGTTTTTT.

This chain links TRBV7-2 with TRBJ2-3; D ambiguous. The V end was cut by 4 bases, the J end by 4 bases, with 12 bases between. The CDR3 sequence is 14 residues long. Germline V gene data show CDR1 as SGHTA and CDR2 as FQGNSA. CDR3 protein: CASSSEYSSDTQYF. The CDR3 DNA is TGTGCCAGCAGCTCTGAGTACAGCTCAGATACGCAGTATTTT.

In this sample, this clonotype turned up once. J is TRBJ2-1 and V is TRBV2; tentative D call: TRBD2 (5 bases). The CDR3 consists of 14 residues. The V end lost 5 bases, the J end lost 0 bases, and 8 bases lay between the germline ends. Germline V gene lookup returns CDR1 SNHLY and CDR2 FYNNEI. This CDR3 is CASSREGSYNEQFF. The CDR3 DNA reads TGTGCCAGCAGTCGAGAGGGCTCCTACAATGAGCAGTTCTTC.

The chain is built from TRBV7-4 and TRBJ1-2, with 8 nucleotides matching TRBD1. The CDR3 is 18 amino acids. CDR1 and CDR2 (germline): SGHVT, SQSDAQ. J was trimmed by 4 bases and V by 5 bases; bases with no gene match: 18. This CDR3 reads CASSHSGQGPPRGYGYTF. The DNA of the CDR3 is TGTGCCAGCAGCCATTCAGGACAGGGACCCCCACGAGGCTATGGCTACACCTTC. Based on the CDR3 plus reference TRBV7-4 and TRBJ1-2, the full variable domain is GAGVSQSPRYKVAKRGRDVALRCDSISGHVTLYWYRQTLGQGSEVLTYSQSDAQRDKSGRPSGRFSAERPERSVSTLKIQRTEQGDSAVYLCASSHSGQGPPRGYGYTFGSGTRLTVV.

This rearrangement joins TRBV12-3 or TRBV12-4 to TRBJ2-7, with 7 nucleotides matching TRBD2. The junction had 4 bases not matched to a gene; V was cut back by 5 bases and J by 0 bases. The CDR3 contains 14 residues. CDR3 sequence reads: CASSRASGSYEQYF. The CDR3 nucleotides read TGTGCCAGCAGTAGGGCTAGCGGCTCCTACGAGCAGTACTTC.

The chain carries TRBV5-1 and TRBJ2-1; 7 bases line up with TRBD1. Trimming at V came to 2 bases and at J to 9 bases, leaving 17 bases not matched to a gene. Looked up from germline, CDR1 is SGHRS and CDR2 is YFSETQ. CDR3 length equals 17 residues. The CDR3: CASSFIEFGDRVGEQFF. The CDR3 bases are TGCGCCAGCAGCTTTATTGAGTTTGGTGACAGGGTTGGTGAGCAGTTCTTC.

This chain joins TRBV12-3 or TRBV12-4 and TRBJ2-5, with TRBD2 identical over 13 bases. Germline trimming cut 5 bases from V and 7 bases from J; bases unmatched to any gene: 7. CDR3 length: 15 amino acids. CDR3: CASSTTGTSGVTQYF. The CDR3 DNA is TGTGCCAGCAGTACTACCGGGACTAGCGGGGTGACCCAGTACTTC.